The present T cell receptor (beta chain) was sequenced within a study of control samples from healthy donors and cancer patients. This CDR3 has 14 residues. V was pared by 2 bases and J by 6 bases, with 14 bases between. The germline CDR1 and CDR2 sequences are KGHSH and LQKENI. Produced via immunoSEQ multiplex PCR; TCRdb's table is partial and in-frame only. The sample lists 89,000 or so clones; about 89% were seen once. The clonotype originates from a man aged 50 or older in good health. The sample was blood. This chain uses TRBV18 with TRBJ2-7; D is uncertain. The CDR3 DNA is TGTGCCAGCTCACCATCTACTCCTAGTCTCGAGCAGTACTTC. Translation gives CASSPSTPSLEQYF. Full variable domain (rest looked up from reference TRBV18 and TRBJ2-7): NAGVMQNPRHLVRRRGQEARLRCSPMKGHSHVYWYRQLPEEGLKFMVYLQKENIIDESGMPKERFSAEFPKEGPSILRIQQVVRGDSAAYFCASSPSTPSLEQYFGPGTRLTVT.